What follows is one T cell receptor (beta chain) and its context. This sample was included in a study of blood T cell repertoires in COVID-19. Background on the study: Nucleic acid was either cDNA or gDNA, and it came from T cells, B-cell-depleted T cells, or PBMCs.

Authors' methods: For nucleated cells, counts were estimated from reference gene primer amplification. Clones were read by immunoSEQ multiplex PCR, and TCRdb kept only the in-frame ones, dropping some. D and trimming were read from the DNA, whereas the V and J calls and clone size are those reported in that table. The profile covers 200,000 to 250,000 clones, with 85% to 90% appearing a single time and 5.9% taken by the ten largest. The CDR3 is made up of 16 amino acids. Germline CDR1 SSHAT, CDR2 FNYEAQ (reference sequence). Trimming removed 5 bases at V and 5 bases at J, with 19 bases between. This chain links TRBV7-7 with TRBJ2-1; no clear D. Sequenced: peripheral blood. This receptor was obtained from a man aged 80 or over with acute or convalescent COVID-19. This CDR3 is CASSRTPQPPNNEQFF. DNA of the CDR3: TGTGCCAGCAGCCGTACCCCACAGCCCCCCAACAATGAGCAGTTCTTC.